The 24 T cell receptor beta chains below all came from one sample that was sequenced in a study of blood T cell repertoires in COVID-19. Clones were sequenced by immunoSEQ multiplex PCR, and TCRdb holds only the in-frame ones, with some missing. The data show approximately 250,000 clones, 86% seen once. Input material: peripheral blood. Receptors were obtained from a woman over 75 with COVID-19, enrolled during active disease.

The rearrangement uses TRBV7-6 and TRBJ1-5; D is unresolved. The CDR3 contains 12 residues. Germline values: CDR1 SGHVS, CDR2 FNYEAQ. V gave up 8 bases and J gave up 3 bases, with 8 bases separating them. CDR3 sequence reads: CASERANQPQHF. DNA for the CDR3: TGTGCCAGCGAGCGGGCCAATCAGCCCCAGCATTTT. The full variable domain, with the rest looked up from reference TRBV7-6 and TRBJ1-5, is GAGVSQSPRYKVTKRGQDVALRCDPISGHVSLYWYRQALGQGPEFLTYFNYEAQQDKSGLPNDRFSAERPEGSISTLTIQRTEQRDSAMYRCASERANQPQHFGDGTRLSIL.

J is TRBJ1-5 and V is TRBV5-1; 7 bases fit TRBD1. Germline V gene sequence: CDR1 SGHRS, CDR2 YFSETQ. The CDR3 totals 16 residues. Trimming at V came to 4 bases and at J to 2 bases, leaving 9 bases not matched to a gene. CDR3 coding DNA: TGCGCCAGCAGCCCGGGGGACAGCCAAGGCAATCAGCCCCAGCATTTT. This translates into CASSPGDSQGNQPQHF.

This clone was detected only a few times. The chain uses TRBV5-1 and TRBJ2-1, with TRBD2 matching 7 bases. CDR1 is SGHRS and CDR2 is YFSETQ in the germline V gene. V lost 0 bases to trimming and J lost 5 bases; unmatched junction nucleotides: 5. This CDR3 contains 15 residues. CDR3 protein: CASSLAGTTNNEQFF. In nucleotides, the CDR3 is TGCGCCAGCAGCTTGGCAGGGACTACCAACAATGAGCAGTTCTTC.

The sample holds a few counts of this clone. The chain joins TRBV6-6 to TRBJ1-2; D is unclear. The CDR3 has 12 amino acids. V shed 0 bases and J shed 7 bases, with 6 bases lying between them. CDR1 is MNHNY and CDR2 is SVGAGI in the germline V gene (reference sequence). The CDR3 DNA is TGTGCCAGCAGTTACTCTCCAGGTGGCTACACCTTC. Translating it yields CASSYSPGGYTF.

This chain connects TRBV5-1 to TRBJ1-4; D is possibly TRBD1 (5 bases). Germline-derived CDR1 and CDR2 are SGHRS and YFSETQ. The CDR3 is 15 amino acids. V shed 4 bases and J shed 6 bases, with 16 bases lying between them. The CDR3 DNA sequence: TGCGCCAGCAGCCCGGGCGGGGCGGGGTATGAAAAACTGTTTTTT. This encodes CASSPGGAGYEKLFF.

J is TRBJ2-1 and V is TRBV15; 9 nucleotides agree with TRBD1. Per germline, CDR1 LNHNV and CDR2 YYDKDF (reference sequence). The CDR3 is 16 amino acids. Trimming took 5 bases from V and 0 from J; bases not matched to a gene: 5. CDR3 residues: CATSGRDRVSYNEQFF. CDR3 sequence (DNA): TGTGCCACCAGCGGGCGGGACAGGGTCTCCTACAATGAGCAGTTCTTC.

Only one count was recorded for this clone. The chain recombines TRBV6-1 with TRBJ2-1; possibly TRBD1 for D (5 bases). The V end was cut by 2 bases, the J end by 3 bases, with 14 bases between. The CDR3 sequence is 16 residues long. Germline CDR1 reads MNHNS; CDR2 reads SASEGT. The CDR3 reads CASSERAQGFYNEQFF. Written as DNA, the CDR3 is TGTGCCAGCAGTGAAAGGGCGCAGGGATTCTACAATGAGCAGTTCTTC.

This sequence joins TRBV2 and TRBJ1-3, with 7 bases fitting TRBD1. With V trimmed by 7 bases and J by 0 bases, 12 bases remained unmatched. Per germline, CDR1 SNHLY and CDR2 FYNNEI. CDR3 length: 17 residues. The CDR3 region is CASNRGTAANSGNTIYF. The CDR3 region has the DNA TGTGCCAGCAATAGGGGGACAGCGGCCAACTCTGGAAACACCATATATTTT.

The table lists this clone with a count of one. The chain recombines TRBV6-5 with TRBJ1-1; the D gene is possibly TRBD1 (6 bases). This CDR3 has 13 residues. The germline V and J ends were trimmed by 4 bases and 5 bases, with 11 bases remaining between them. CDR1 and CDR2 (germline): MNHEY, SVGAGI. This chain's CDR3 is CASSSNRETEAFF. The DNA of the CDR3 is TGTGCCAGCAGTTCAAACAGGGAAACTGAAGCTTTCTTT.

The rearrangement uses TRBV9 and TRBJ1-6; 7 nucleotides align to TRBD1. Germline loops: CDR1 SGDLS, CDR2 YYNGEE. This CDR3 comprises 16 residues. Unmatched junction bases numbered 7, after V lost 7 bases and J lost 0 bases. The CDR3 DNA follows: TGTGCCAGCGCCGGGGGACAGCGCTCCTATAATTCACCCCTCCACTTT. Protein sequence: CASAGGQRSYNSPLHF.

The rearrangement links TRBV6-5 to TRBJ1-3; D unclear. This CDR3 contains 13 residues. V lost 6 bases and J lost 4, with 10 bases in between. CDR1 MNHEY and CDR2 SVGAGI come from the germline V gene. The CDR3 nucleotides read TGTGCCAGCAGCCCAACGACAGGAAACACCATATATTTT. It codes for CASSPTTGNTIYF.

The V gene is TRBV5-1, the J gene TRBJ1-1, with no clear D. V was cut by 4 bases and J by 1 base, with 5 bases left in between. This CDR3 is built from 12 residues. Germline-derived CDR1 and CDR2 are SGHRS and YFSETQ. The CDR3 protein is CASSHTNTEAFF. DNA for the CDR3: TGCGCCAGCAGCCACACGAACACTGAAGCTTTCTTT. Combining the CDR3 with reference TRBV5-1 and TRBJ1-1 gives the whole variable domain KAGVTQTPRYLIKTRGQQVTLSCSPISGHRSVSWYQQTPGQGLQFLFEYFSETQRNKGNFPGRFSGRQFSNSRSEMNVSTLELGDSALYLCASSHTNTEAFFGQGTRLTVV.

CDR3 residues: CASSIDHLPGEKLFF. CDR3 in DNA: TGTGCCAGTAGTATAGATCACCTTCCAGGTGAAAAACTGTTTTTT. The chain is built from TRBV19 and TRBJ1-4; D is uncertain. Trimming left V 0 bases short and J 7 bases short, with 12 bases between. The CDR3 is made up of 15 amino acids. CDR1 LNHDA and CDR2 SQIVND come from the germline V gene (reference sequence).

This chain uses TRBV28 with TRBJ2-1, with D maybe TRBD1 (6 bases). The CDR3 extends over 16 amino acids. Per the germline V gene, CDR1 is MDHEN and CDR2 is SYDVKM. Trimming removed 10 bases from V and 3 bases from J, with 22 bases in between. The CDR3 DNA follows: TGTGCCACCCTATCCTCAGGGGTATCGGACTACAATGAGCAGTTCTTC. This sequence encodes CATLSSGVSDYNEQFF. Full variable domain (missing parts from reference TRBV28 and TRBJ2-1): DVKVTQSSRYLVKRTGEKVFLECVQDMDHENMFWYRQDPGLGLRLIYFSYDVKMKEKGDIPEGYSVSREKKERFSLILESASTNQTSMYLCATLSSGVSDYNEQFFGPGTRLTVL.

V and J are TRBV28 and TRBJ1-4; TRBD1 aligns across 9 bases. The CDR3 loop spans 15 amino acids. V trimming: 6 bases; J trimming: 8 bases; junction bases outside the gene matches: 10. CDR1 and CDR2 from the germline V gene are MDHEN and SYDVKM. The CDR3 sequence is CASRPRGQGDEKLFF. CDR3 nucleotides: TGTGCCAGCAGACCGAGGGGACAGGGTGACGAAAAACTGTTTTTT.

This chain joins TRBV20-1 and TRBJ2-7; 13 positions match TRBD2. Germline-derived CDR1 and CDR2 are DFQATT and SNEGSKA (reference sequence). The CDR3 has 16 amino acids. Trimming cost V 3 bases and J 5 bases; bases outside gene matches: 10. Here the CDR3 reads CSASSPGTSGGDEQYF. The CDR3 DNA reads as TGCAGTGCTAGTTCCCCCGGTACTAGCGGGGGGGACGAGCAGTACTTC.

The genes are TRBV3-1 (or the pseudogene TRBV3-2) and TRBJ2-7, with D tentatively TRBD2 (6 bases). Between the trimmed V and J ends, which lost 0 bases and 7 bases, there was a span of 28 bases. The CDR3 runs 19 residues. CDR1 and CDR2 (germline): LGHDT, YNNKEL (reference sequence). CDR3 nucleotides: TGTGCCAGCAGCCAAGATGTAGCAGTGGGGGGACGTCAAATTTTAGAGCAGTACTTC. It is translated as CASSQDVAVGGRQILEQYF.

V and J are TRBV27 and TRBJ1-2; the D gene is possibly TRBD1 (6 bases). The V and J ends lost 8 bases and 5 bases respectively, with 21 bases between them. CDR3 size: 15 residues. Germline V gene data show CDR1 as MNHEY and CDR2 as SMNVEV (reference sequence). The DNA for the CDR3 is TGTGCCAGCGGATTAGGATCGACAGGAGAGTATGGCTACACCTTC. Protein sequence: CASGLGSTGEYGYTF.

V usage is TRBV19 and J usage is TRBJ2-7, with TRBD1 matching 8 bases. V trimming: 7 bases; J trimming: 3 bases; junction bases outside the gene matches: 5. The CDR3 loop spans 13 amino acids. Germline assignment: CDR1 LNHDA and CDR2 SQIVND (reference sequence). CDR3 in DNA: TGTGCCAGTAACGCAGGACAGGGCTACGAGCAGTACTTC. This sequence encodes CASNAGQGYEQYF. Full variable domain (rest looked up from reference TRBV19 and TRBJ2-7): DGGITQSPKYLFRKEGQNVTLSCEQNLNHDAMYWYRQDPGQGLRLIYYSQIVNDFQKGDIAEGYSVSREKKESFPLTVTSAQKNPTAFYLCASNAGQGYEQYFGPGTRLTVT.

The chain is built from TRBV5-1 and TRBJ2-2; D call uncertain. CDR3 length equals 13 residues. In germline, CDR1 is SGHRS, CDR2 YFSETQ. Trimming cost V 9 bases and J 4 bases, with 13 bases left between them. The CDR3 DNA reads as TGCGCCACCACTCAGGAAGTCACCGGGGAGCTGTTTTTT. Encoded protein: CATTQEVTGELFF.

The chain has TRBV28 and TRBJ1-5; the D gene is possibly TRBD1 (5 bases). With 8 bases removed from V and 0 bases from J, the gap between germline ends came to 8 bases. CDR1 is MDHEN and CDR2 is SYDVKM in the germline V gene. CDR3 length: 13 residues. As DNA, the CDR3 is TGTGCCAGCCGGACAACTAGCAATCAGCCCCAGCATTTT. It translates to CASRTTSNQPQHF. The variable domain in full, with the rest retrieved from reference TRBV28 and TRBJ1-5, is DVKVTQSSRYLVKRTGEKVFLECVQDMDHENMFWYRQDPGLGLRLIYFSYDVKMKEKGDIPEGYSVSREKKERFSLILESASTNQTSMYLCASRTTSNQPQHFGDGTRLSIL.

This clone was seen a single time. The chain couples TRBV18 to TRBJ2-7; weak D call: TRBD1 (7 bases). Trimming removed 6 bases from V and 2 bases from J, with 20 bases in between. Germline V lookup: CDR1 KGHSH, CDR2 LQKENI. This CDR3 has 16 residues. Here the CDR3 reads CASSRGGGGDTYEQYF. The CDR3 bases are TGTGCCAGCTCCCGGGGAGGAGGGGGCGACACCTACGAGCAGTACTTC.

V is TRBV7-2 and J is TRBJ2-4; TRBD1 matches 8 bases. J was trimmed by 7 bases and V by 3 bases; bases with no gene match: 11. In germline, CDR1 is SGHTA, CDR2 FQGNSA. CDR3 size: 16 residues. CDR3 DNA sequence: TGTGCCAGCAGCTTGGTTGGGCAGGGGGCCATTAACATTCAGTACTTC. This translates into CASSLVGQGAINIQYF.

The chain couples TRBV6-5 to TRBJ1-2; no clear D gene. Between the trimmed V and J ends, which lost 8 bases and 6 bases, there was a span of 10 bases. The germline V gene encodes CDR1 MNHEY and CDR2 SVGAGI. This CDR3 is built from 11 residues. CDR3 in DNA: TGTGCCAGCTCGCGTTTGGATGGCTACACCTTC. Translating gives CASSRLDGYTF.